Detailed here is one T cell receptor beta chain. The sample comes from a study of blood T cell repertoires in COVID-19. Turning to the study itself: The United States, Italy and Spain supplied acute and convalescent COVID-19 samples.

In the original analysis: Nucleated cell counts were estimated from reference gene primer amplification. Clones were read by immunoSEQ multiplex PCR, and TCRdb kept only the in-frame ones, dropping some. That table furnishes V, J and clone size, whereas the DNA furnished D and trimming. The data contain 140,000 or so clones, around 80% of them singletons. From germline, CDR1 is SGDLS and CDR2 YYNGEE. The length of the CDR3 is 15 residues. The V gene lost 2 bases and the J gene lost 2 bases, with 13 bases spanning the gap. The sequence derives from a man in his fifties or sixties with acute or convalescent COVID-19. V usage is TRBV9 and J usage is TRBJ1-1, with D possibly TRBD1 on 5 matching bases. Sequencing was carried out using peripheral blood. The CDR3 spells CASSVQSQGNTEAFF. The CDR3 DNA reads as TGTGCCAGCAGCGTTCAGTCCCAGGGAAACACTGAAGCTTTCTTT.